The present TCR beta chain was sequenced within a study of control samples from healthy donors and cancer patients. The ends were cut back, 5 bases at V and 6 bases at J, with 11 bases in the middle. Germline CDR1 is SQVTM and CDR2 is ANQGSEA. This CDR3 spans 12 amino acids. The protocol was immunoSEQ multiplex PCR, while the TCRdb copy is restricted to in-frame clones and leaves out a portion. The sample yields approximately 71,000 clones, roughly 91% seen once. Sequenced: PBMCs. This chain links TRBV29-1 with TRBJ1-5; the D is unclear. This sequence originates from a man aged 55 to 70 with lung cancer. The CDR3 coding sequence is TGCAGCGTTCTCATCGGCGTTCAGCCCCAGCATTTT. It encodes CSVLIGVQPQHF.